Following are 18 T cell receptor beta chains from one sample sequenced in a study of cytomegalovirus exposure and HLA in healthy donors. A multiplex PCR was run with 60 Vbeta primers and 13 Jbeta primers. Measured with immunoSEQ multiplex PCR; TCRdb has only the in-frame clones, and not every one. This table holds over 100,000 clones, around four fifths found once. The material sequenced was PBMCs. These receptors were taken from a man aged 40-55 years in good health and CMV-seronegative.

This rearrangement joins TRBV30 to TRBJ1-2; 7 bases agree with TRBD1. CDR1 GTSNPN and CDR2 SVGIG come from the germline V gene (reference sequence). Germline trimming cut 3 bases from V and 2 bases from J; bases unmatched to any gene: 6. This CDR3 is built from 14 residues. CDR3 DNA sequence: TGTGCCTGGAGACCCCAGGGGGGCAACTATGGCTACACCTTC. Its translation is CAWRPQGGNYGYTF.

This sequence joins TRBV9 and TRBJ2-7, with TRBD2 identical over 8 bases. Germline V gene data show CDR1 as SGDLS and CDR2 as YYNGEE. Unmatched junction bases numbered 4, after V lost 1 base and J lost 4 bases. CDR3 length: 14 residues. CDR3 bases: TGTGCCAGCAGCGTAACCGGGAGGGGGTACGAGCAGTACTTC. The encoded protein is CASSVTGRGYEQYF. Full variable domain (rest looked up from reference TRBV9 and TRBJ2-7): DSGVTQTPKHLITATGQRVTLRCSPRSGDLSVYWYQQSLDQGLQFLIQYYNGEERAKGNILERFSAQQFPDLHSELNLSSLELGDSALYFCASSVTGRGYEQYFGPGTRLTVT.

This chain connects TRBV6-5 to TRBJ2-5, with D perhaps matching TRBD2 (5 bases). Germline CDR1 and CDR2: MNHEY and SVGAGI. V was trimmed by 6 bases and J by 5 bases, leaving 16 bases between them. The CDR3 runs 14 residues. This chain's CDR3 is CASSPFGVRETQYF. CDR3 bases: TGTGCCAGCAGCCCCTTCGGGGTTAGGGAGACCCAGTACTTC.

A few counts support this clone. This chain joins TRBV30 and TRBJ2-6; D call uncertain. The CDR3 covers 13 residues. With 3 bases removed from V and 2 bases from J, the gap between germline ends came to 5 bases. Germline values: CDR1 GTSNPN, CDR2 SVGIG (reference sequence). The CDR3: CAWRIAGANVLTF. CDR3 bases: TGTGCCTGGAGAATAGCTGGGGCCAACGTCCTGACTTTC.

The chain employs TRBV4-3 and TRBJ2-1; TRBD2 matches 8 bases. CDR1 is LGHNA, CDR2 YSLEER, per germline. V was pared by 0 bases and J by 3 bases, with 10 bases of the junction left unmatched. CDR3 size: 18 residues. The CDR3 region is CASSQEVRRGDLYNEQFF. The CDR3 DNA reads TGCGCCAGCAGCCAAGAAGTACGGCGGGGGGACCTCTACAATGAGCAGTTCTTC.

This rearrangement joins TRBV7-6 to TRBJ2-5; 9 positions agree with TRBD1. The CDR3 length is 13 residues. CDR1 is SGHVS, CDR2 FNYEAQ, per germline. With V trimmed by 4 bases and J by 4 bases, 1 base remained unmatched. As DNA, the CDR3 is TGTGCCAGCAGCTGGGACAGGGTAGAGACCCAGTACTTC. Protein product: CASSWDRVETQYF.

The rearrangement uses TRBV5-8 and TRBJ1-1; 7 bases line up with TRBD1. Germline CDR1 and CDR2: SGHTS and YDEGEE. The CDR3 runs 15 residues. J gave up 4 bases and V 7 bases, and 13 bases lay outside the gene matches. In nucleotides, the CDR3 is TGTGCCAGCTTAAATGGACAGGAGAAGAGCACTGAAGCTTTCTTT. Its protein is CASLNGQEKSTEAFF.

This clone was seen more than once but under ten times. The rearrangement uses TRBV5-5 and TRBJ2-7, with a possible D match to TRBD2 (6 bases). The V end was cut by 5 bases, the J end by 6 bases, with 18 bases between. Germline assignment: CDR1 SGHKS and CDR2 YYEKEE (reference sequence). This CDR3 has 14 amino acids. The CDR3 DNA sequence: TGTGCCAGCAGGACGGGAGATCAACGCTTCGAGCAGTACTTC. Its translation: CASRTGDQRFEQYF.

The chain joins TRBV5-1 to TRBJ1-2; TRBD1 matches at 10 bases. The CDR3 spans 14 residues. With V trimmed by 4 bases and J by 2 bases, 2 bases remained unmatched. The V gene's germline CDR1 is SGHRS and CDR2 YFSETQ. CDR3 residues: CASSPGQGNYGYTF. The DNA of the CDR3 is TGCGCCAGCAGCCCGGGACAGGGGAACTATGGCTACACCTTC.

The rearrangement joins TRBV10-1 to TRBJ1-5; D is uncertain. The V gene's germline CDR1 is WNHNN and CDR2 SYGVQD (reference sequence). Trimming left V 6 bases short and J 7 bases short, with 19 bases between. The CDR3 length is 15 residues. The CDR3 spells CASRILGRVRQPQHF. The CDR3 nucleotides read TGCGCCAGCAGGATATTGGGGAGGGTAAGGCAGCCCCAGCATTTT.

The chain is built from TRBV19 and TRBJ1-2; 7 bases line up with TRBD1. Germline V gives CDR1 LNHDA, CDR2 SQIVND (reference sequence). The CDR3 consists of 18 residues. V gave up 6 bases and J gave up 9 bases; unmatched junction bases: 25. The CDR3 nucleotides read TGTGCCAGTAGGACACCCGGGACAGCGGCCCCACCTGAGAGGAGCTACACCTTC. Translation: CASRTPGTAAPPERSYTF.

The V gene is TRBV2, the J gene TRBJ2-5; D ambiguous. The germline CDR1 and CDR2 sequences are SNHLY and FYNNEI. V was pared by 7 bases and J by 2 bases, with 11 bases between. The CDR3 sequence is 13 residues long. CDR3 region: CASNGGLQETQYF. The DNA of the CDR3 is TGTGCCAGCAACGGTGGTCTACAAGAGACCCAGTACTTC.

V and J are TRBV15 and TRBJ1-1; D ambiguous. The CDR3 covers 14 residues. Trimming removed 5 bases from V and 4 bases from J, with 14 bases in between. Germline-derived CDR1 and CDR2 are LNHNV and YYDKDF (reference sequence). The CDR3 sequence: CATSFGTVSTEAFF. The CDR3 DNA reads TGTGCCACCAGCTTCGGCACAGTGAGCACTGAAGCTTTCTTT.

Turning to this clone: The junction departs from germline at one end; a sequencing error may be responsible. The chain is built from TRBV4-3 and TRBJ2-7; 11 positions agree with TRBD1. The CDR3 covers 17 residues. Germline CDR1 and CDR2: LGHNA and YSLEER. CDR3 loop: CASSQSSLGQGDPTVFF. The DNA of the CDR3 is TGCGCCAGCAGCCAGAGTTCCCTGGGACAGGGGGACCCAACCGTATTCTTC.

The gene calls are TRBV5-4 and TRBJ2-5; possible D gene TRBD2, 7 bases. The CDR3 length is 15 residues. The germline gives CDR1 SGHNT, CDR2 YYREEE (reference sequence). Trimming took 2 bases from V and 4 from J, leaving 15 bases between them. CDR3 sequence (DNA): TGTGCCAGCAGCTTCGGGGGCGGGGGCGGAGAGACCCAGTACTTC. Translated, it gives CASSFGGGGGETQYF.

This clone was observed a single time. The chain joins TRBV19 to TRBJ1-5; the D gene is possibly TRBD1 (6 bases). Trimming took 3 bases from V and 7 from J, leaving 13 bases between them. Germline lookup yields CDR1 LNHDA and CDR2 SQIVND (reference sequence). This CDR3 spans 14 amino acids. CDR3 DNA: TGTGCCAGTAGTATCCGGGCAGGGGACCAGCCCCAGCATTTT. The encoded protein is CASSIRAGDQPQHF.

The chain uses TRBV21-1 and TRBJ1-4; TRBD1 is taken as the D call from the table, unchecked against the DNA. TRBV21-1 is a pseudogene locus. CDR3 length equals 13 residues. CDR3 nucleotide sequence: TGTGCCAGCAGTGCAACAGGGAATGAAAAACTGTTTTTT. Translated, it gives CASSATGNEKLFF.

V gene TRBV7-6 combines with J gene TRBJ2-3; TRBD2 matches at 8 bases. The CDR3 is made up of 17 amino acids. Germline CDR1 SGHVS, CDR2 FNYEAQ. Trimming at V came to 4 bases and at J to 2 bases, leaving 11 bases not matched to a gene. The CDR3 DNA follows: TGTGCCAGCAGCTCCGATGTTGAGCGGGGGTTCACAGATACGCAGTATTTT. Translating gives CASSSDVERGFTDTQYF.